The source of this T cell receptor beta chain is a study of CD8 T cells in ankylosing spondylitis. The table lists this clonotype with many counts. The antigen is not known. Overall study findings and caveats: Both synovial fluid and blood in reactive arthritis had previously been reported to carry some motif variants. Relatively rare in peripheral blood, disease-linked clones were also CD8+. Enrichment of disease-linked clones was reportedly significant in matched ankylosing spondylitis synovial fluid. A TCR beta motif of 7 or 8 highly homologous variants appeared characteristic of ankylosing spondylitis blood.

From germline, CDR1 is SGHTA and CDR2 FQGNSA. The CDR3 loop spans 15 amino acids. The V gene lost 3 bases and the J gene lost 2 bases, with 11 bases spanning the gap. TCRdb passed the 5' RACE reads through MiXCR, listing each CDR3 protein once. The data hold 250,000 to 400,000 distinct CDR3 sequences, with 11% observed a single time. Sequencing input: blood, either unsorted or a sorted T cell fraction (not recorded which). The receptor was derived from a female donor with ankylosing spondylitis or in good health (not recorded which). V usage is TRBV7-2 and J usage is TRBJ1-5; possible D gene TRBD1, 5 bases. The CDR3 bases are TGTGCCAGCAGCTTCGTGGGGGATGGCAATCAGCCCCAGCATTTT. This sequence encodes CASSFVGDGNQPQHF.